The present T cell receptor beta chain was sequenced within a study of breast tumors, draining lymph nodes, adjacent tissues. Notes on the study in general: Data fit most tumor T cells coming from lymph node, expanding in tumor.

TCRdb independently ran MiXCR on the multiplex PCR reads; one entry per CDR3 protein. The profile shows 65,000 to 80,000 distinct CDR3 sequences, roughly 20% of them singletons. This clonotype has at least ten counts. The antigen is undetermined. Samples came from axillary lymph nodes draining the breast cancer. This CDR3 has 13 residues. V shed 5 bases and J 5 bases; nucleotides not matched to a gene: 3. The germline V gene has CDR1 SEHNR and CDR2 FQNEAQ (reference sequence). The chain uses TRBV7-9 and TRBJ2-7; 10 bases are shared with TRBD2. The TCR sequence derives from a female donor with breast cancer. Some clones in this sample may be carry-over from other donors' samples. The source material was axillary lymph node tissue. CDR3 amino acids: CASSPTSGDEQYF. For the CDR3, the DNA is TGTGCCAGCAGCCCAACTAGCGGGGACGAGCAGTACTTC.